This TCR beta chain was profiled in a study of T-cell reconstitution after alpha-beta-depleted transplantation in children. Study findings and constraints: A year post-transplant, T-cell counts and diversity derived mostly from newly produced T cells. The study traced high day-60 TCRbeta diversity in some patients to surviving recipient T cells and thymic progenitors.

This clonotype was picked up a small number of times. Its antigen remains unknown. Unique molecular identifiers were incorporated during preparation of the TCRbeta library. One entry per CDR3 protein results from TCRdb running MiXCR on the PCR reads. The sample contains around 500,000 distinct CDR3 sequences, about 21% of which appear only once. V was shortened by 9 bases and J by 5 bases, with 10 bases between the two germline ends. Germline values: CDR1 MNHEY, CDR2 SVGAGI. The CDR3 is made up of 11 amino acids. The receptor comes from a boy less than two years old who had a stem cell transplant for acute myeloid leukemia, so the T cells may come from the graft donor. This chain uses TRBV6-5 with TRBJ1-2; D might be TRBD1 (6 bases). Sequences were derived from PBMCs, mostly from graft donor cells, sampled 360 days after TCRalphabeta/CD19-depleted stem cell transplant. DNA of the CDR3: TGTGCCAGTGGAGGGGGGTATGGCTACACCTTC. Translated: CASGGGYGYTF.